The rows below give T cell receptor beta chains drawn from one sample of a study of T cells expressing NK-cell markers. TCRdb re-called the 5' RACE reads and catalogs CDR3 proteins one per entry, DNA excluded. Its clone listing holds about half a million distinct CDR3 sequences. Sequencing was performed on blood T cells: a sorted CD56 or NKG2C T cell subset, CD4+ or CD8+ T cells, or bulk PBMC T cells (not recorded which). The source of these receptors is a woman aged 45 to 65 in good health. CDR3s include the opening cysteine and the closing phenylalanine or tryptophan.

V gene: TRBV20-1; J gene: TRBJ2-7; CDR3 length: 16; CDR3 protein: CSARARRALPSYEQYF
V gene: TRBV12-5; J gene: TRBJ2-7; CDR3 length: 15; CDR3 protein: CASAPVGGRTYEQYF
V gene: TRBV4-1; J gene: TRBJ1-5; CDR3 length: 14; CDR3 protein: CASSQGGRPQPQHF
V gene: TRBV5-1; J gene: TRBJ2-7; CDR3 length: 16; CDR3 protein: CASSPGLAGDKHEQYF
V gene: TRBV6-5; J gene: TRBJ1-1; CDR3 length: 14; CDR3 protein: CASSWGRWNTEAFF
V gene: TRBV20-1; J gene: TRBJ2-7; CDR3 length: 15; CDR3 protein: CSARATGGIAPEQYF
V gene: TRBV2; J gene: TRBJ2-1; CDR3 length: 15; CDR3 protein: CASSESSGRLLEQFF
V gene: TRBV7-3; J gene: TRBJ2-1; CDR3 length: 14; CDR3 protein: CASSQTNRVNEQFF
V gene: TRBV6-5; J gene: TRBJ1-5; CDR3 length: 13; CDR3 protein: CASRQTENQPQHF
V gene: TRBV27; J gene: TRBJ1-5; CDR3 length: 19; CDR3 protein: CASRQQVYRVPGDNQPQHF
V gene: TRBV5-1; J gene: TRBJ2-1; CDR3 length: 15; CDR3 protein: CASSPAWRMGNEQFF
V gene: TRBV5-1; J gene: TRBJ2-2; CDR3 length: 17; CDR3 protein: CASSLALAGVGTGELFF
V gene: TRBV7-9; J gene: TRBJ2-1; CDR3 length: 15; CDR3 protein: CASSLLGLADNEQFF
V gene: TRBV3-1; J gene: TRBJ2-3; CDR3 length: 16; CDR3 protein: CASKDFASRGTDTQYF
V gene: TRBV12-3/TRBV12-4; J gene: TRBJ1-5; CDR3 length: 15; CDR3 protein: CASSPRDRENQPQHF
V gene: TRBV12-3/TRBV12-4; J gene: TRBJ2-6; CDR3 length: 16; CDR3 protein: CASRRASSSGANVLTF
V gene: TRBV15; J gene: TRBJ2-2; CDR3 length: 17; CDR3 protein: CATSREAGGRSTGELFF
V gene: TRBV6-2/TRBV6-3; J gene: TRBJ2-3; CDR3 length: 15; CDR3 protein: CASGATSGNTDTQYF
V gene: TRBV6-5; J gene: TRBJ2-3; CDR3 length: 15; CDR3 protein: CASNENGRISDTQYF
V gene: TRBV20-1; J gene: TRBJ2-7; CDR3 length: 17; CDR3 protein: CSASEPSGRANGDEQYF
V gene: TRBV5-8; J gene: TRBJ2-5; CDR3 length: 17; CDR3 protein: CASSLLGSGRVGETQYF
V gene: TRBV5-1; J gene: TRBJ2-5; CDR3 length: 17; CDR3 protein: CASSLGGIAGDQETQYF
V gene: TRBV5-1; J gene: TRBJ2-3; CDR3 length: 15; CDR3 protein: CASWTAGGGTDTQYF
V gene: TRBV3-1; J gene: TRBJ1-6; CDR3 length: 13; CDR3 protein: CASSQNRNSPLHF
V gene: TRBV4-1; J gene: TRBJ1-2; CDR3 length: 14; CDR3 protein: CASSHTGMLYGYTF
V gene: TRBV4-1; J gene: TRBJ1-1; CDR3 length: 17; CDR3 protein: CASSQDSARPVNTEAFF
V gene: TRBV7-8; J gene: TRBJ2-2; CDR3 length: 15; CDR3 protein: CASSLDRGQTGELFF
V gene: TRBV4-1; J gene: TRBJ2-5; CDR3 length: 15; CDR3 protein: CASSQEGSGLETQYF
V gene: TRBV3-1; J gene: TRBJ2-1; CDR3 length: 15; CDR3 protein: CASSPGTRVGDEQFF
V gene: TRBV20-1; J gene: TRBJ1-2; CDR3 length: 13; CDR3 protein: CSATQQGNYGYTF
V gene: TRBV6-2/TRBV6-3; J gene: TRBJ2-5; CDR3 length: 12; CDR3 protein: CASKEGAETQYF
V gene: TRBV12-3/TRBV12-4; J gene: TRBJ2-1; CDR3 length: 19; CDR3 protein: CASSLGLAGGRSSYNEQFF
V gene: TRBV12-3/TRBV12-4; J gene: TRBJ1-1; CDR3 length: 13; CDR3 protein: CASSLTGNTEAFF
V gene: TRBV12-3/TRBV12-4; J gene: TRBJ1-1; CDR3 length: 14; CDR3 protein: CASSLPGARTEAFF
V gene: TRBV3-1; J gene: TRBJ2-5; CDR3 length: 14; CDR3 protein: CASSRWGTQETQYF
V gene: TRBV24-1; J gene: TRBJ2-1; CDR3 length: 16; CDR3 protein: CATSRTSGSSYNEQFF
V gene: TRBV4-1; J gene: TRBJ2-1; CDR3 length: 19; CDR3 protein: CASSQDRTSGREGENEQFF
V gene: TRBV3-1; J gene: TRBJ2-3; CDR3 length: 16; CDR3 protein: CASSQDSGSGTDTQYF
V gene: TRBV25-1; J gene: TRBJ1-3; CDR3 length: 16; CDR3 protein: CASSDRGRSSGNTIYF
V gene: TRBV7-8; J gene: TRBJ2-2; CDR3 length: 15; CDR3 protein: CATNPGLRNTGELFF
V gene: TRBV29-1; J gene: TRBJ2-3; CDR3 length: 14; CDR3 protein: CSVVGQARTDTQYF
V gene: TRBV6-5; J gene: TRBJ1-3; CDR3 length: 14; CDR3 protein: CASSNRASGNTIYF
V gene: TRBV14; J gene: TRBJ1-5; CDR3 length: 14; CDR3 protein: CASSLPGLNQPQHF
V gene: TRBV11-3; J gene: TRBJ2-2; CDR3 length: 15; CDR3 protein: CASSHIAGEAGELFF
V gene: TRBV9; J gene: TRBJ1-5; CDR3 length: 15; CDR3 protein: CASSVGPSRRDPQHF
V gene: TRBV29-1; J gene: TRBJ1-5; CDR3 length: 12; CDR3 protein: CSVRQENQPQHF
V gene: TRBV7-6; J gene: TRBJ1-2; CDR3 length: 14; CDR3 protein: CASSLGGGYYGYTF
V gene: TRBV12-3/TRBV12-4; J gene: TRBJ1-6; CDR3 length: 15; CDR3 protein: CASRVQGSGNSPLHF
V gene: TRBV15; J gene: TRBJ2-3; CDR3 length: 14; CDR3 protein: CATSKGQLPDTQYF
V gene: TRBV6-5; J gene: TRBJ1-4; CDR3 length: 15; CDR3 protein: CASSYSSAGWEKLFF
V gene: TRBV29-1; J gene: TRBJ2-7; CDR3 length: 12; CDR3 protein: CSARQTSYEQYF
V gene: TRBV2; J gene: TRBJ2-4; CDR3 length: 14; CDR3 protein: CASSPMTGGYIQYF
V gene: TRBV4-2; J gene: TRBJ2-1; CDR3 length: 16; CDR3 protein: CASSQATSGSYNEQFF
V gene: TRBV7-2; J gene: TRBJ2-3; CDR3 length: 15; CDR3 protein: CASSPPGTSGNTQYF
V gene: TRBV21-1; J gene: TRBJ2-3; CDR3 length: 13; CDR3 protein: CASSKALGDTQYF
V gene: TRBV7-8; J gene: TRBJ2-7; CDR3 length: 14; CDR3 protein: CASSLGGQDYEQYF
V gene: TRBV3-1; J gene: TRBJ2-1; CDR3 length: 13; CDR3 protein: CASSRQTSNEQFF
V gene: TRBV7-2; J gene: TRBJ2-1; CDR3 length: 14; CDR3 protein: CASSLDVGYNEQFF